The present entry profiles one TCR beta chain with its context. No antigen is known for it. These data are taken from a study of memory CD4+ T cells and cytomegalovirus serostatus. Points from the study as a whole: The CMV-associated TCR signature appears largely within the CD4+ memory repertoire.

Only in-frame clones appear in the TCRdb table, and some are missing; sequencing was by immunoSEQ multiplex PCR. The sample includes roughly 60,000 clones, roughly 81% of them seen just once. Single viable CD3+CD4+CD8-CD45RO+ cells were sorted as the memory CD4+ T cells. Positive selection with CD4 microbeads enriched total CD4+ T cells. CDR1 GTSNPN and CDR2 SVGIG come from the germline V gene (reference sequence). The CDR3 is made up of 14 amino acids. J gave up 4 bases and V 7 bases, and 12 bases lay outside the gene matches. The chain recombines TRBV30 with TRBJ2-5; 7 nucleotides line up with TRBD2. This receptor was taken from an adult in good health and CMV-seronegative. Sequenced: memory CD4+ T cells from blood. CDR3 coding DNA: TGTGCCTCAGCTCGGACTAGTCGGGTAGAGACCCAGTACTTC. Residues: CASARTSRVETQYF. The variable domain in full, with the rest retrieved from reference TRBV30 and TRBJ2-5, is SQTIHQWPATLVQPVGSPLSLECTVEGTSNPNLYWYRQAAGRGLQLLFYSVGIGQISSEVPQNLSASRPQDRQFILSSKKLLLSDSGFYLCASARTSRVETQYFGPGTRLLVL.